This T cell receptor beta chain was recorded in a study of T cells in Graves' hyperthyroidism and ophthalmopathy. The CDR3 loop spans 13 amino acids. Trimming took off 5 bases at V and 6 bases at J, with 11 bases between the two ends. Disease duration was under 3 months in the ophthalmopathy patients, who also had a Clinical Activity Score of at least 3 and a NOSPECS grade of at least 4. Study-wide findings and caveats: Also found in blood were most expanded thyroid clonotypes above 0.001. The model predicted ophthalmopathy a median approximately 6.3 months before onset.

Researchers took RNA transcripts and amplified the TCR beta CDR3 regions from them. The HTBI primer set was used in a first-round RT-PCR of the TCR CDR3. TCRdb re-analysed the multiplex PCR reads in MiXCR, keeping a single row per CDR3 protein. The sample shows about 520,000 distinct CDR3 sequences, approximately 25% of them seen only once. Concerning this clonotype itself: Its antigen is as yet unknown.

This sequence joins TRBV12-3 or TRBV12-4 and TRBJ1-5, with D maybe TRBD1 (5 bases). The specimen sequenced was blood. The origin of this receptor is a woman in her twenties or thirties with Graves' ophthalmopathy. Written as DNA, the CDR3 is TGTGCCAGCAGTACGGGAAGGGGTCAGCCCCAGCATTTT. This encodes CASSTGRGQPQHF.